The rows below give T cell receptor beta chains drawn from one sample of a study of T cell responses to AZD1222 COVID-19 vaccine. The repertoire was sequenced with immunoSEQ multiplex PCR; TCRdb's copy has only in-frame clones and lacks some. This sample has 95,000 to 100,000 clones, with about 86% found just once. Here the sequenced sample was peripheral blood, taken on day 0 of AZD1222 vaccination. The source of these receptors is an adult in good health. CDR3s include the opening cysteine and the closing phenylalanine or tryptophan. The D gene is left open where the match is weak. Clone size is given for some rows only: seen once, a few or many times, or a class if the clone is expanded.

V gene: TRBV5-6
D gene: TRBD1
clone size: -
CDR3 length: 16
J gene: TRBJ1-6
CDR3 protein: CASSPGTGTVNSPLHF
CDR3 DNA: TGTGCCAGCAGCCCCGGGACAGGGACGGTTAATTCACCCCTCCACTTT

V gene: TRBV30
D gene: -
clone size: -
CDR3 length: 16
J gene: TRBJ1-1
CDR3 protein: CAWRRPGTPMNTEAFF
CDR3 DNA: TGTGCCTGGAGGAGACCCGGGACTCCTATGAACACTGAAGCTTTCTTT

V gene: TRBV7-3
D gene: -
clone size: -
CDR3 length: 15
J gene: TRBJ2-2
CDR3 protein: CASSFGGTDTGELFF
CDR3 DNA: TGTGCCAGCAGCTTCGGGGGAACGGACACCGGGGAGCTGTTTTTT

V gene: TRBV28
D gene: -
clone size: -
CDR3 length: 16
J gene: TRBJ2-7
CDR3 protein: CASSLKPGHSPYEQYF
CDR3 DNA: TGTGCCAGCAGTTTAAAACCGGGACACTCACCTTACGAGCAGTACTTC

V gene: TRBV10-1
D gene: -
clone size: -
CDR3 length: 15
J gene: TRBJ2-2
CDR3 protein: CASSVKGLSTGELFF
CDR3 DNA: TGCGCCAGCAGTGTGAAAGGGCTAAGCACCGGGGAGCTGTTTTTT

V gene: TRBV13
D gene: -
clone size: -
CDR3 length: 15
J gene: TRBJ2-2
CDR3 protein: CASSFSGVGTGELFF
CDR3 DNA: TGTGCCAGCAGCTTCTCGGGTGTTGGCACCGGGGAGCTGTTTTTT

V gene: TRBV7-8
D gene: -
clone size: -
CDR3 length: 18
J gene: TRBJ2-5
CDR3 protein: CASSIPTNVRGGIETQYF
CDR3 DNA: TGTGCCAGCAGCATACCTACTAACGTCAGAGGTGGGATAGAGACCCAGTACTTC

V gene: TRBV6-5
D gene: TRBD2
clone size: -
CDR3 length: 12
J gene: TRBJ2-1
CDR3 protein: CASSPEGTSMVF
CDR3 DNA: TGTGCCAGCAGTCCTGAAGGGACTAGCATGGTCTTC

V gene: TRBV7-6
D gene: TRBD2
clone size: -
CDR3 length: 15
J gene: TRBJ2-2
CDR3 protein: CASSLALGGSGELFF
CDR3 DNA: TGTGCCAGCAGCTTAGCTCTTGGCGGGAGCGGGGAGCTGTTTTTT

V gene: TRBV5-4
D gene: TRBD1
clone size: -
CDR3 length: 13
J gene: TRBJ1-5
CDR3 protein: CASSLDRDQPQHF
CDR3 DNA: TGTGCCAGCAGTTTGGACAGGGATCAGCCCCAGCATTTT

V gene: TRBV27
D gene: -
clone size: -
CDR3 length: 13
J gene: TRBJ1-2
CDR3 protein: CASSPSTGEGYTF
CDR3 DNA: TGTGCCAGCAGTCCATCGACCGGGGAGGGCTACACCTTC

V gene: TRBV29-1
D gene: -
clone size: -
CDR3 length: 14
J gene: TRBJ1-2
CDR3 protein: CSVEDRGGSYGYTF
CDR3 DNA: TGCAGCGTTGAAGATAGGGGGGGTTCCTATGGCTACACCTTC

V gene: TRBV18
D gene: -
clone size: -
CDR3 length: 16
J gene: TRBJ1-1
CDR3 protein: CASSRLRAGKDTEAFF
CDR3 DNA: TGTGCCAGCTCACGGTTAAGGGCAGGGAAGGACACTGAAGCTTTCTTT

V gene: TRBV7-8
D gene: -
clone size: -
CDR3 length: 12
J gene: TRBJ2-7
CDR3 protein: CASSSQGGEQYF
CDR3 DNA: TGTGCCAGCAGCTCCCAGGGAGGCGAGCAGTACTTC

V gene: TRBV15
D gene: -
clone size: -
CDR3 length: 16
J gene: TRBJ1-4
CDR3 protein: CATSRDREGGSEKLFF
CDR3 DNA: TGTGCCACCAGCAGAGATCGGGAGGGAGGGAGTGAAAAACTGTTTTTT

V gene: TRBV28
D gene: -
clone size: once
CDR3 length: 12
J gene: TRBJ1-2
CDR3 protein: CASRSSNYGYTF
CDR3 DNA: TGTGCCAGCAGGTCCTCTAACTATGGCTACACCTTC

V gene: TRBV9
D gene: -
clone size: -
CDR3 length: 14
J gene: TRBJ1-1
CDR3 protein: CASSVGGLGTEAFF
CDR3 DNA: TGTGCCAGCAGCGTAGGAGGTTTGGGAACTGAAGCTTTCTTT

V gene: TRBV9
D gene: -
clone size: -
CDR3 length: 15
J gene: TRBJ1-1
CDR3 protein: CASSPSGVMDTEAFF
CDR3 DNA: TGTGCCAGCAGCCCGTCCGGGGTCATGGACACTGAAGCTTTCTTT

V gene: TRBV7-2
D gene: TRBD1
clone size: -
CDR3 length: 16
J gene: TRBJ1-6
CDR3 protein: CASSIIPGQENSPLHF
CDR3 DNA: TGTGCCAGCAGCATCATTCCTGGACAGGAAAATTCACCCCTCCACTTT

V gene: TRBV27
D gene: -
clone size: few
CDR3 length: 15
J gene: TRBJ1-4
CDR3 protein: CASMSPWGANEKLFF
CDR3 DNA: TGTGCCAGCATGAGCCCCTGGGGAGCTAATGAAAAACTGTTTTTT

V gene: TRBV6-5
D gene: TRBD1
clone size: -
CDR3 length: 15
J gene: TRBJ1-5
CDR3 protein: CASSLGTGVNQPQHF
CDR3 DNA: TGTGCCAGCAGCCTCGGGACAGGGGTAAATCAGCCCCAGCATTTT

V gene: TRBV9
D gene: -
clone size: -
CDR3 length: 13
J gene: TRBJ2-7
CDR3 protein: CASSPGPTYEQYF
CDR3 DNA: TGTGCCAGCAGCCCGGGACCGACCTACGAGCAGTACTTC

V gene: TRBV2
D gene: -
clone size: -
CDR3 length: 13
J gene: TRBJ1-1
CDR3 protein: CASTHKVNTEAFF
CDR3 DNA: TGTGCCAGCACGCACAAGGTGAACACTGAAGCTTTCTTT

V gene: TRBV15
D gene: -
clone size: -
CDR3 length: 15
J gene: TRBJ2-7
CDR3 protein: CATSRDPGVTYEQYF
CDR3 DNA: TGTGCCACCAGCAGAGATCCAGGGGTTACCTACGAGCAGTACTTC

V gene: TRBV6-2/TRBV6-3
D gene: -
clone size: -
CDR3 length: 16
J gene: TRBJ2-6
CDR3 protein: CASSYLRSSGANVLTF
CDR3 DNA: TGTGCCAGCAGTTACCTCCGAAGCTCTGGGGCCAACGTCCTGACTTTC

V gene: TRBV11-2
D gene: -
clone size: -
CDR3 length: 12
J gene: TRBJ1-1
CDR3 protein: CASSQINTEAFF
CDR3 DNA: TGTGCCAGCAGCCAAATTAACACTGAAGCTTTCTTT

V gene: TRBV24-1
D gene: -
clone size: -
CDR3 length: 11
J gene: TRBJ1-2
CDR3 protein: CATSHEGGYTF
CDR3 DNA: TGTGCCACCAGTCATGAAGGAGGCTACACCTTC

V gene: TRBV14
D gene: -
clone size: -
CDR3 length: 17
J gene: TRBJ1-3
CDR3 protein: CASSQERSSISGNTIYF
CDR3 DNA: TGTGCCAGCAGCCAAGAAAGGTCGTCAATCTCTGGAAACACCATATATTTT

V gene: TRBV19
D gene: TRBD1
clone size: few
CDR3 length: 13
J gene: TRBJ1-2
CDR3 protein: CASMTGANYGYTF
CDR3 DNA: TGTGCCAGTATGACAGGGGCCAACTATGGCTACACCTTC

V gene: TRBV5-1
D gene: TRBD1
clone size: -
CDR3 length: 15
J gene: TRBJ2-5
CDR3 protein: CASSVRQGQVKTQYF
CDR3 DNA: TGCGCCAGCAGCGTACGACAGGGGCAGGTGAAGACCCAGTACTTC

V gene: TRBV19
D gene: TRBD1
clone size: -
CDR3 length: 17
J gene: TRBJ1-6
CDR3 protein: CASTSGTGASYNSPLHF
CDR3 DNA: TGTGCCAGTACCTCCGGGACAGGGGCTTCCTATAATTCACCCCTCCACTTT

V gene: TRBV18
D gene: -
clone size: -
CDR3 length: 16
J gene: TRBJ1-3
CDR3 protein: CASSPSSLKTGNTIYF
CDR3 DNA: TGTGCCAGCTCACCATCAAGCCTCAAAACTGGAAACACCATATATTTT

V gene: TRBV28
D gene: -
clone size: few
CDR3 length: 16
J gene: TRBJ1-1
CDR3 protein: CASSLLGRGTNTEAFF
CDR3 DNA: TGTGCCAGCAGTTTACTAGGGAGGGGTACGAACACTGAAGCTTTCTTT

V gene: TRBV11-3
D gene: TRBD2
clone size: -
CDR3 length: 14
J gene: TRBJ2-7
CDR3 protein: CASSSHAGAYEQYF
CDR3 DNA: TGTGCCAGCAGCTCCCACGCGGGAGCTTACGAGCAGTACTTC

V gene: TRBV9
D gene: -
clone size: -
CDR3 length: 12
J gene: TRBJ2-2
CDR3 protein: CATGVIGGELFF
CDR3 DNA: TGTGCCACCGGCGTTATCGGCGGGGAGCTGTTTTTT

V gene: TRBV28
D gene: -
clone size: -
CDR3 length: 15
J gene: TRBJ2-7
CDR3 protein: CASSFGAEIIYEQYF
CDR3 DNA: TGTGCCAGCAGTTTTGGGGCAGAGATTATCTACGAGCAGTACTTC

V gene: TRBV18
D gene: -
clone size: -
CDR3 length: 15
J gene: TRBJ1-3
CDR3 protein: CASSPSEASGNTIYF
CDR3 DNA: TGTGCCAGCTCACCAAGCGAAGCCTCTGGAAACACCATATATTTT

V gene: TRBV19
D gene: TRBD1
clone size: -
CDR3 length: 15
J gene: TRBJ1-2
CDR3 protein: CASSISRTGGFGYTF
CDR3 DNA: TGTGCCAGTAGTATTTCTAGGACAGGGGGCTTTGGCTACACCTTC

V gene: TRBV7-9
D gene: -
clone size: -
CDR3 length: 14
J gene: TRBJ2-2
CDR3 protein: CASSLYSGTGELFF
CDR3 DNA: TGTGCCAGCAGCTTATATTCCGGGACCGGGGAGCTGTTTTTT

V gene: TRBV3-1/TRBV3-2
D gene: TRBD1
clone size: -
CDR3 length: 17
J gene: TRBJ1-5
CDR3 protein: CASSAGTGGASGQPQHF
CDR3 DNA: TGTGCCAGCAGCGCCGGGACAGGGGGGGCGAGTGGTCAGCCCCAGCATTTT

V gene: TRBV7-2
D gene: TRBD1
clone size: few
CDR3 length: 16
J gene: TRBJ1-6
CDR3 protein: CASSTSHGTVNSPLHF
CDR3 DNA: TGTGCCAGCAGCACTAGCCACGGGACAGTAAATTCACCCCTCCACTTT

V gene: TRBV18
D gene: -
clone size: -
CDR3 length: 13
J gene: TRBJ2-1
CDR3 protein: CASSPFWDNEQFF
CDR3 DNA: TGTGCCAGCTCACCCTTTTGGGACAATGAGCAGTTCTTC

V gene: TRBV28
D gene: -
clone size: -
CDR3 length: 16
J gene: TRBJ1-6
CDR3 protein: CASSSVFVEGSGPLHF
CDR3 DNA: TGTGCCAGCAGTTCGGTGTTTGTTGAGGGAAGTGGACCCCTCCACTTT

V gene: TRBV5-1
D gene: -
clone size: -
CDR3 length: 18
J gene: TRBJ2-6
CDR3 protein: CASSARTVIPSGANVLTF
CDR3 DNA: TGCGCCAGCAGCGCACGGACAGTCATTCCGTCTGGGGCCAACGTCCTGACTTTC

V gene: TRBV7-2
D gene: -
clone size: few
CDR3 length: 17
J gene: TRBJ1-6
CDR3 protein: CASSLGDGSSYNSPLHF
CDR3 DNA: TGTGCCAGCAGCTTAGGAGACGGGAGCTCCTATAATTCACCCCTCCACTTT

V gene: TRBV9
D gene: -
clone size: -
CDR3 length: 15
J gene: TRBJ1-5
CDR3 protein: CASSVGAGLNQPQHF
CDR3 DNA: TGTGCCAGCAGCGTAGGGGCAGGGCTCAATCAGCCCCAGCATTTT

V gene: TRBV28
D gene: TRBD2
clone size: -
CDR3 length: 17
J gene: TRBJ2-7
CDR3 protein: CASNVPGTSGSNYEQYF
CDR3 DNA: TGTGCCAGCAACGTCCCCGGGACTAGCGGGAGCAACTACGAGCAGTACTTC

V gene: TRBV19
D gene: TRBD1
clone size: -
CDR3 length: 14
J gene: TRBJ2-3
CDR3 protein: CASRQGAGPDTQYF
CDR3 DNA: TGTGCCAGTCGACAGGGGGCAGGACCAGATACGCAGTATTTT

V gene: TRBV6-5
D gene: TRBD2
clone size: few
CDR3 length: 15
J gene: TRBJ2-3
CDR3 protein: CASSSTSARTDTQYF
CDR3 DNA: TGTGCCAGCAGTTCCACTAGCGCACGCACAGATACGCAGTATTTT

V gene: TRBV2
D gene: -
clone size: -
CDR3 length: 13
J gene: TRBJ2-7
CDR3 protein: CASTEGSGYEQYF
CDR3 DNA: TGTGCCAGCACGGAAGGTAGCGGCTACGAGCAGTACTTC

V gene: TRBV19
D gene: -
clone size: many
CDR3 length: 12
J gene: TRBJ2-7
CDR3 protein: CASSPSRYEQYF
CDR3 DNA: TGTGCCAGTAGTCCCTCCCGGTACGAGCAGTACTTC

V gene: TRBV3-1/TRBV3-2
D gene: -
clone size: -
CDR3 length: 11
J gene: TRBJ1-1
CDR3 protein: CASSGGTEAFF
CDR3 DNA: TGTGCCAGCAGCGGCGGAACTGAAGCTTTCTTT

V gene: TRBV27
D gene: -
clone size: once
CDR3 length: 15
J gene: TRBJ1-6
CDR3 protein: CASSPSGTGDSPLHF
CDR3 DNA: TGTGCCAGCAGTCCTTCCGGGACCGGTGATTCACCCCTCCACTTT